This record concerns one T cell receptor beta chain sequence. Its matching antigen is unknown. PCR employed 60 Vbeta and 13 Jbeta primers. The assay was immunoSEQ multiplex PCR, and TCRdb's table has in-frame clones only and misses some. The sample shows about 110,000 clones, under 80% of them seen only once. This sample was included in a study of cytomegalovirus exposure and HLA in healthy donors. In germline, CDR1 is SGHVS, CDR2 FNYEAQ. V lost 5 bases and J 3 bases, leaving 14 bases between the germline ends. This CDR3 is built from 16 residues. Study findings and constraints: Upon later analysis, TCR association rates were observed to vary by HLA locus, being highest for DRB1 and lowest for HLA-C.

The specimen was PBMCs. This chain joins TRBV7-6 and TRBJ1-6, with D possibly matching TRBD1 (6 bases). The sequence derives from a woman in her forties or fifties in good health and CMV-seropositive. In nucleotides, the CDR3 is TGTGCCAGCAGCCCCACGGGACACAGCTATAATTCACCCCTCCACTTT. This sequence encodes CASSPTGHSYNSPLHF. Together with reference TRBV7-6 and TRBJ1-6, the CDR3 gives the full variable domain: GAGVSQSPRYKVTKRGQDVALRCDPISGHVSLYWYRQALGQGPEFLTYFNYEAQQDKSGLPNDRFSAERPEGSISTLTIQRTEQRDSAMYRCASSPTGHSYNSPLHFGNGTRLTVT.